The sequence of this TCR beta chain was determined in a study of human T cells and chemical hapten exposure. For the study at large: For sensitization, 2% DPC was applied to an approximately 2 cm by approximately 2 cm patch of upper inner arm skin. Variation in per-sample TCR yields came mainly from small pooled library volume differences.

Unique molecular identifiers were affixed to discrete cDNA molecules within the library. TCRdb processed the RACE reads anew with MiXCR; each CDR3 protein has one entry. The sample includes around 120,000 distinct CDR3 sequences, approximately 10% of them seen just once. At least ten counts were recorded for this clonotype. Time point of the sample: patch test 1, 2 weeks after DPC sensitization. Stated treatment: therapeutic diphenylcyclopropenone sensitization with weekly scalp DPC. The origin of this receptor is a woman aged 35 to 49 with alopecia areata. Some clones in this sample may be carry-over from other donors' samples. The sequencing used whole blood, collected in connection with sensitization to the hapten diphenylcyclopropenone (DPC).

The CDR3 nucleotides are TGTGCCAGCAGTTGGGCTAGCGGGAGTGTCTACAATGAGCAGTTCTTC. It specifies CASSWASGSVYNEQFF. The gene calls are TRBV28 and TRBJ2-1; 10 bases are a match to TRBD2. The CDR3 consists of 16 residues. V dropped 4 bases and J dropped 3; count of bases not matched to a gene: 6. Germline V CDR1 and CDR2: MDHEN, SYDVKM.